This entry lists 2 T cell receptor beta chains sequenced from one sample in a study of a mutant IDH1 vaccine in newly diagnosed glioma. Assay used: immunoSEQ multiplex PCR; TCRdb lists only in-frame clones, some missing. Of approximately 64,000 clones in the sample, around 84% were seen once. Time point meaning: week 11, during vaccination. Every vaccination contained 300 ug of the mutant IDH1 20-mer peptide and was paired with topical imiquimod. Their antigens remain unidentified. The source material was PBMCs, sampled from a glioma patient whose treatment included an IDH1 peptide vaccine. The origin of the receptors is a woman between 45 and 65 years old with glioma.

This clone has a single count. The CDR3 nucleotides read TGCAGTGCCCCTGGGGAGACCGAGCAGTACTTC. Translation gives CSAPGETEQYF. V and J are TRBV20-1 and TRBJ2-7, with D tentatively TRBD2 (5 bases). The CDR3 has 11 amino acids. The germline V gene has CDR1 DFQATT and CDR2 SNEGSKA (reference sequence). V dropped 6 bases and J dropped 6 bases, with 12 bases sitting between them.

This CDR3 reads CASSATSGGLSYEQYF. CDR3 nucleotides: TGTGCCAGCAGCGCTACTAGCGGGGGCCTGTCCTACGAGCAGTACTTC. The V call is TRBV2, the J call TRBJ2-7; TRBD2 aligns across 11 bases. V lost 6 bases to trimming and J lost 1 base; unmatched junction nucleotides: 8. This CDR3 region has 16 residues. Germline-derived CDR1 and CDR2 are SNHLY and FYNNEI.